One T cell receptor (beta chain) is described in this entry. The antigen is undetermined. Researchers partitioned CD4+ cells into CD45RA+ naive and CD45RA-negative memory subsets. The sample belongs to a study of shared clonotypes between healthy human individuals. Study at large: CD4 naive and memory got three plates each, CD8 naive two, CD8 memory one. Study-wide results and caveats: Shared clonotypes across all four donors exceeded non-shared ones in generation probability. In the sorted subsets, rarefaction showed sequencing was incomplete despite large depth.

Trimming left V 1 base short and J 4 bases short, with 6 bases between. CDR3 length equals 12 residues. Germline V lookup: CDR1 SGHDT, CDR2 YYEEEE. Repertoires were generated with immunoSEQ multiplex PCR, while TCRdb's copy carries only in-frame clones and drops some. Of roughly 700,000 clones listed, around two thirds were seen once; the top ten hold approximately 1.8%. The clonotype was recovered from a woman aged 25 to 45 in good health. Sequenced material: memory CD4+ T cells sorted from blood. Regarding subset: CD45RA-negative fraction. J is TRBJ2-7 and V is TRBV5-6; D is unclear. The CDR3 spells CASSLSGYEQYF. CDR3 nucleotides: TGTGCCAGCAGCTTGTCGGGTTACGAGCAGTACTTC.